The subject of this entry is one T cell receptor (beta chain). Measured with immunoSEQ multiplex PCR; TCRdb has only the in-frame clones, and not every one. The sample includes a few hundred thousand clones, 87% of them seen just once. Residents of under 25 US areas, aged roughly 18 to 90 years, made up the participants. Recovered Cohort 3 donors showed two negative PCRs, clearance, or symptom resolution. Germline CDR1 SEHNR, CDR2 FQNEAQ (reference sequence). V was trimmed by 6 bases and J by 7 bases, leaving 15 bases between them. The CDR3 has 14 residues. These data are taken from a study of blood T cell repertoires in COVID-19. The wider study: The study drew acute and convalescent COVID-19 samples from the United States, Italy and Spain. T cells, B-cell-depleted T cells, or PBMCs supplied cDNA or gDNA.

Specimen: PBMCs or T cells enriched from blood (not recorded which). This clonotype was sampled from a woman aged 40 to 50 who had recovered from COVID-19. The J gene is TRBJ1-4, the V gene TRBV7-9, with a weak D call TRBD1 (6 bases). In DNA, the CDR3 is TGTGCCAGCAGTCTGGGACATCCGTCTGAAAAACTGTTTTTT. It translates to CASSLGHPSEKLFF.